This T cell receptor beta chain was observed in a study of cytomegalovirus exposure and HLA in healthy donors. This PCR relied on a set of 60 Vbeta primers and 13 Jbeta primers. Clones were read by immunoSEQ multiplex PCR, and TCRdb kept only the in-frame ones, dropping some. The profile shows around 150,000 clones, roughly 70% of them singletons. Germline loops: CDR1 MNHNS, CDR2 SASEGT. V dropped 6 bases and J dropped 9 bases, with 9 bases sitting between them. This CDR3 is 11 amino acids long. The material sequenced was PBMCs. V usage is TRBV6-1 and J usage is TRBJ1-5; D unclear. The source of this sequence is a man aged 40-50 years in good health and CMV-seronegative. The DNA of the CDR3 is TGTGCCAGCAGGAGTTCTGGGCCCCAGCATTTT. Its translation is CASRSSGPQHF.